The sequence of this T cell receptor (beta chain) was determined in a study of blood T cell repertoires in COVID-19. Study at large: Acute and convalescent COVID-19 samples came from the United States, Italy and Spain. T cells, B-cell-depleted T cells, or PBMCs provided the cDNA or gDNA that served as material.

The CDR3 spans 14 residues. In germline, CDR1 is MDHEN, CDR2 SYDVKM. Trimming took off 2 bases at V and 2 bases at J, with 10 bases between the two ends. As handled by the study authors: From reference gene primer amplification, estimates of nucleated cell counts were derived. The method was immunoSEQ multiplex PCR; TCRdb's version includes in-frame clones alone and lacks a portion of them. The V and J calls and clone size are taken from that table; D and trimming were inferred from the DNA. The sample holds 15,000 to 20,000 clones; around 82% are singletons and the top ten take 20% to 25%. The sample consisted of peripheral blood. This TCR derives from a man in his sixties with active or convalescent COVID-19. The rearrangement uses TRBV28 and TRBJ2-7, with D possibly matching TRBD2 (6 bases). The CDR3 spells CASSLAAGTYEQYF. CDR3 bases: TGTGCCAGCAGTTTAGCAGCGGGTACCTACGAGCAGTACTTC. Variable domain in full (rest from reference TRBV28 and TRBJ2-7): DVKVTQSSRYLVKRTGEKVFLECVQDMDHENMFWYRQDPGLGLRLIYFSYDVKMKEKGDIPEGYSVSREKKERFSLILESASTNQTSMYLCASSLAAGTYEQYFGPGTRLTVT.